These 27 T cell receptor beta chains originate from one sample sequenced in a study of Graves' ophthalmopathy and Graves' hyperthyroidism. For repertoire sequencing, the TCR beta CDR3 regions were amplified from RNA transcripts. RT-PCR was first run with HTBI primers, then multiplex PCR in a second round. TCRdb re-called the multiplex PCR reads through MiXCR, storing one row per CDR3 protein. This table holds roughly 610,000 distinct CDR3 sequences, about a fifth found once. Sequenced sample: peripheral blood. These receptors were obtained from a woman in her late teens or twenties with stable Graves' hyperthyroidism. Some clones in this sample may be carry-over from other donors' samples.

This clonotype occurred many times. The chain links TRBV11-2 to TRBJ2-4; a weak D match, TRBD1 (6 bases). The germline V gene has CDR1 SGHAT and CDR2 FQNNGV. V lost 0 bases and J lost 1, with 10 bases in between. This CDR3 has 16 residues. DNA of the CDR3: TGTGCCAGCAGCTTAGAGGGGGCGAGGGCCAAAAACATTCAGTACTTC. The encoded protein is CASSLEGARAKNIQYF.

The CDR3 loop is CATGAFLYEQYF. The CDR3 nucleotides read TGTGCCACAGGGGCCTTCCTCTACGAGCAGTACTTC. The genes are TRBV12-3 or TRBV12-4 and TRBJ2-7; possible D gene TRBD1, 6 bases. The CDR3 is made up of 12 amino acids. Trimming took off 10 bases at V and 3 bases at J, with 13 bases between the two ends.

A note on this clonotype: Just one base apart from a much larger clone, this may be a read error. This sequence joins TRBV7-8 and TRBJ2-7; weak D call: TRBD1 (5 bases). Germline CDR1 SGHVS, CDR2 FQNEAQ. The CDR3 is made up of 11 amino acids. V shed 2 bases and J shed 8 bases, with 7 bases lying between them. CDR3 sequence (DNA): TGTGCCAGCAGCTTACAGGGTCAGCAGTACGTC. Translating gives CASSLQGQQYV.

This chain joins TRBV11-2 and TRBJ2-7; weak D call: TRBD2 (7 bases). V lost 1 base and J lost 0, with 10 bases in between. From germline, CDR1 is SGHAT and CDR2 FQNNGV. The CDR3 is made up of 15 amino acids. The CDR3 DNA reads as TGTGCCAGCAGCTTAGGGCGGGGGCCCTCCTACGAGCAGTACTTC. It is translated as CASSLGRGPSYEQYF.

This clonotype was detected ten times or more. The genes are TRBV19 and TRBJ2-7, with 7 positions matching TRBD2. The CDR3 is 14 amino acids. The V and J ends lost 6 bases and 0 bases, in that order; junction bases with no gene match: 5. Germline values: CDR1 LNHDA, CDR2 SQIVND (reference sequence). CDR3 DNA: TGTGCCAGTAGCCGGACTAGGAGCTCCTACGAGCAGTACTTC. The encoded protein is CASSRTRSSYEQYF.

This clonotype was counted ten times or more. J is TRBJ1-1 and V is TRBV7-6, with TRBD1 as a possible D gene (5 bases). Trimming removed 1 base from V and 7 bases from J, with 16 bases in between. Germline V gene sequence: CDR1 SGHVS, CDR2 FNYEAQ. The CDR3 extends over 15 amino acids. This CDR3 is CASSLGGRAHLEAFF. CDR3 in DNA: TGTGCCAGCAGCTTAGGGGGCAGAGCCCACCTTGAAGCTTTCTTT.

This clonotype was detected ten times or more. The genes are TRBV20-1 and TRBJ2-7, with D perhaps matching TRBD2 (7 bases). The germline V gene encodes CDR1 DFQATT and CDR2 SNEGSKA (reference sequence). The CDR3 loop spans 14 amino acids. Trimming removed 6 bases from V and 3 bases from J, with 18 bases in between. CDR3 bases: TGCAGTGCCTTGTGGGGGGGCTCAAGCTACGAGCAGTACTTC. Protein product: CSALWGGSSYEQYF.

This clonotype was found many times. The chain is built from TRBV6-1 and TRBJ2-7; 7 positions match TRBD1. The V and J ends lost 8 bases and 4 bases, in that order; junction bases with no gene match: 8. Looked up from germline, CDR1 is MNHNS and CDR2 is SASEGT. This CDR3 has 13 amino acids. CDR3 sequence: CASGGQLEYEQYF. CDR3 DNA sequence: TGTGCCAGCGGGGGACAGTTAGAGTACGAGCAGTACTTC.

At least ten counts were recorded for this clonotype. The genes are TRBV19 and TRBJ2-7, with D unresolved. Germline V gene data show CDR1 as LNHDA and CDR2 as SQIVND (reference sequence). The CDR3 runs to 13 residues. Trimming removed 0 bases from V and 4 bases from J, with 7 bases in between. CDR3 DNA sequence: TGTGCCAGTAGTATAGACCCTTCGTACGAGCAGTACTTC. Translation: CASSIDPSYEQYF.

This clonotype showed up many times. The rearrangement joins TRBV27 to TRBJ1-6, with 8 bases identical to TRBD1. Per the germline V gene, CDR1 is MNHEY and CDR2 is SMNVEV (reference sequence). The CDR3 has 16 amino acids. V shed 5 bases and J 7 bases; nucleotides not matched to a gene: 10. The CDR3 loop reads CASSATLDRGNSPLHF. The CDR3 DNA sequence: TGTGCCAGCAGTGCAACCCTCGACAGGGGCAATTCACCCCTCCACTTT.

Only a few counts were recorded for this clonotype. The CDR3 DNA reads as TGTGCCAGCAGCTTTGAACAGTTCAATCAGCCCCAGCATTTT. Its protein product is CASSFEQFNQPQHF. The chain couples TRBV5-5 to TRBJ1-5; D remains ambiguous. The ends were cut back, 2 bases at V and 3 bases at J, with 9 bases in the middle. From germline, CDR1 is SGHKS and CDR2 YYEKEE (reference sequence). This CDR3 region has 14 residues.

In this sample, this clonotype turned up a few times. V is TRBV12-3 or TRBV12-4 and J is TRBJ1-5; D may be TRBD1 (5 bases). V lost 4 bases, J lost 2 bases, and 15 bases lay in between. This CDR3 has 16 amino acids. CDR3 DNA sequence: TGTGCCAGCAGTTCTAAGGGTGGGACGGGCAATCAGCCCCAGCATTTT. Translated, it gives CASSSKGGTGNQPQHF.

V and J are TRBV11-2 and TRBJ2-7; 8 bases map to TRBD2. V dropped 0 bases and J dropped 4; count of bases not matched to a gene: 2. In germline, CDR1 is SGHAT, CDR2 FQNNGV. The CDR3 runs 14 residues. CDR3 in amino acids: CASSLEREGYEQYF. The CDR3 DNA reads as TGTGCCAGCAGCTTAGAACGGGAGGGTTACGAGCAGTACTTC.

As regards this clonotype: The junction differs from germline at one of its ends, possibly a read error. The rearrangement uses TRBV10-3 and TRBJ1-2, with 12 bases aligning to TRBD1. Germline lookup yields CDR1 ENHRY and CDR2 SYGVKD. There are 16 residues in the CDR3. The DNA of the CDR3 is TGTGCCATCAGTAAGTCCGGGACAGGGGGCGCCTATGGCTACACCTTC. Translated: CAISKSGTGGAYGYTF.

This rearrangement joins TRBV20-1 to TRBJ1-1, with D possibly TRBD1 on 6 matching bases. The CDR3 is made up of 13 amino acids. V was trimmed by 3 bases and J by 7 bases, leaving 15 bases between them. Germline CDR1 reads DFQATT; CDR2 reads SNEGSKA (reference sequence). The CDR3 DNA reads TGCAGTGCTAGTAAGAGGGGGTACGATGAAGCTTTCTTT. Its protein is CSASKRGYDEAFF.

There are many counts of this clonotype. Germline and junction disagree at one end, which may indicate a read error. The CDR3 DNA is TGTGCCAGCATTCTACCCGGGACAGTAGCCTATCGCGCCAAAAACATTAAGTACTTC. This translates into CASILPGTVAYRAKNIKYF. This chain joins TRBV12-3 or TRBV12-4 and TRBJ2-4; 7 bases are a match to TRBD1. The CDR3 runs 19 residues.

The chain employs TRBV3-1 and TRBJ2-2; D tentatively fits TRBD1 or TRBD2 (5 bases each). Looked up from germline, CDR1 is LGHDT and CDR2 is YNNKEL (reference sequence). This CDR3 comprises 14 residues. The ends were cut back, 1 base at V and 5 bases at J, with 8 bases in the middle. CDR3 protein: CASSQVGDTGELFF. Written as DNA, the CDR3 is TGTGCCAGCAGCCAAGTGGGGGATACCGGGGAGCTGTTTTTT.

This clonotype was found many times. DNA for the CDR3: TGTGCCAGCAGCGTAGTTTGGCTAGCGGGGGTAACCTACGAGCAGTACTTC. It translates to CASSVVWLAGVTYEQYF. The V gene is TRBV9, the J gene TRBJ2-7; 10 positions agree with TRBD2. Germline CDR1 and CDR2: SGDLS and YYNGEE. The ends lost 0 bases at V and 2 bases at J; junction bases unmatched: 8. The CDR3 is 17 amino acids.

There are many counts of this clonotype. CDR3 sequence reads: CASSYSGRGLTGSNQPQHF. The DNA for the CDR3 is TGTGCCAGCAGTTACTCAGGCAGGGGGCTGACAGGGAGCAATCAGCCCCAGCATTTT. This chain connects TRBV6-5 to TRBJ1-5; 8 nucleotides match TRBD1. Trimming removed 0 bases from V and 1 base from J; junction bases left unmatched: 11. The CDR3 length is 19 residues. CDR1 and CDR2 from the germline V gene are MNHEY and SVGAGI.

This clonotype was detected ten times or more. The chain couples TRBV4-2 to TRBJ1-2; 8 bases agree with TRBD1. The CDR3 has 13 amino acids. CDR1 is LGHNA and CDR2 is YNFKEQ in the germline V gene. V shed 1 base, J shed 7 bases, and the junction held 2 bases outside the gene matches. The CDR3 DNA reads as TGTGCCAGCAGCCAAGGGACAGGGAGTGGCTACACCTTC. This sequence encodes CASSQGTGSGYTF.

This chain connects TRBV28 to TRBJ1-2, with TRBD1 matching 8 bases. This CDR3 region has 17 residues. V gave up 0 bases and J gave up 5 bases; unmatched junction bases: 11. CDR1 is MDHEN, CDR2 SYDVKM, per germline. CDR3 sequence reads: CASSLWTGEKGDYGYTF. CDR3 nucleotide sequence: TGTGCCAGCAGTTTATGGACAGGGGAAAAGGGAGATTATGGCTACACCTTC.

This clonotype came up many times. The chain joins TRBV12-3 or TRBV12-4 to TRBJ1-1; TRBD1 might be the D (6 bases). The CDR3 contains 12 residues. Trimming stripped 1 base from V and 7 bases from J, with 7 bases between. In nucleotides, the CDR3 is TGTGCCAGCAGTTTAGGGGACATTGAAGCTTTCTTT. Residues: CASSLGDIEAFF.

This clonotype was recorded many times. The V and J genes are TRBV19 and TRBJ1-1; tentatively, D is TRBD1 (5 bases). This CDR3 has 15 residues. Germline V gene sequence: CDR1 LNHDA, CDR2 SQIVND (reference sequence). The ends were cut back, 6 bases at V and 4 bases at J, with 18 bases in the middle. The DNA for the CDR3 is TGTGCCAGTAGCCCACCCGTTGGGGACTCCACTGAAGCTTTCTTT. Its translation: CASSPPVGDSTEAFF.

The rearrangement links TRBV12-3 or TRBV12-4 to TRBJ1-5; tentatively, D is TRBD1 (5 bases). The CDR3 extends over 14 amino acids. V gave up 6 bases and J gave up 3 bases, with 12 bases separating them. CDR3 loop: CASSPRDLNQPQHF. The CDR3 DNA sequence: TGTGCCAGCAGCCCCCGGGACCTCAATCAGCCCCAGCATTTT.

This clonotype was detected ten times or more. This may arise from a read error, as a much more abundant clone is one base away. The chain uses TRBV6-1 and TRBJ2-7; possible D gene TRBD2, 6 bases. This CDR3 comprises 13 residues. V was trimmed by 4 bases and J by 7 bases, leaving 14 bases between them. Germline-derived CDR1 and CDR2 are MNHNS and SASEGT. CDR3 sequence (DNA): TGTGCCAGCAGTGCAGCGGGTTCGGGAGAGCAGTACTTC. Protein: CASSAAGSGEQYF.

This clonotype was recorded a few times. The chain recombines TRBV11-2 with TRBJ2-3; 8 nucleotides align to TRBD2. This CDR3 is 15 amino acids long. In germline, CDR1 is SGHAT, CDR2 FQNNGV. V dropped 5 bases and J dropped 0; count of bases not matched to a gene: 4. The CDR3 DNA reads as TGTGCCAGCAGCCCTAAGCGGGAGAGCACAGATACGCAGTATTTT. This gives the protein CASSPKRESTDTQYF. Together with reference TRBV11-2 and TRBJ2-3, the CDR3 gives the full variable domain: EAGVAQSPRYKIIEKRQSVAFWCNPISGHATLYWYQQILGQGPKLLIQFQNNGVVDDSQLPKDRFSAERLKGVDSTLKIQPAKLEDSAVYLCASSPKRESTDTQYFGPGTRLTVL.

This clonotype was detected ten times or more. The J gene is TRBJ2-5, the V gene TRBV4-1, with a possible D match to TRBD2 (5 bases). The CDR3 is 15 amino acids. Germline V gene lookup returns CDR1 MGHRA and CDR2 YSYEKL. Trimming cost V 3 bases and J 0 bases, with 11 bases left between them. The CDR3 region has the DNA TGCGCCAGCAGCCAGGCGACGAGGGACCAAGAGACCCAGTACTTC. Its translation: CASSQATRDQETQYF.